Each of the 2 T cell receptor beta chains below was sequenced from the same sample in a study of blood T cell repertoires in COVID-19. Here immunoSEQ multiplex PCR was the method, and the copy in TCRdb shows in-frame clones only, minus some. Of some 200,000 clones listed, under 90% were seen once; the top ten hold 7.8%. The sample taken for sequencing was peripheral blood. These receptors were obtained from a woman older than 75 with COVID-19, enrolled during active disease.

There are a few counts of this clone. This chain connects TRBV18 to TRBJ1-1, with 11 bases aligning to TRBD1. V lost 5 bases and J lost 2; bases outside the gene matches: 4. Germline V gene data show CDR1 as KGHSH and CDR2 as LQKENI. The CDR3 loop spans 15 amino acids. The CDR3 DNA follows: TGTGCCAGCTCAAGGGACAGGGGGGCAAACACTGAAGCTTTCTTT. Translation: CASSRDRGANTEAFF.

The V gene is TRBV5-1, the J gene TRBJ1-6, with 8 bases lining up with TRBD1. Per the germline V gene, CDR1 is SGHRS and CDR2 is YFSETQ. This CDR3 region has 14 residues. V gave up 4 bases and J gave up 10 bases; unmatched junction bases: 7. The CDR3 loop is CASSEDRGGSPLHF. For the CDR3, the DNA is TGCGCCAGCAGCGAAGACAGGGGCGGGTCACCCCTCCACTTT.